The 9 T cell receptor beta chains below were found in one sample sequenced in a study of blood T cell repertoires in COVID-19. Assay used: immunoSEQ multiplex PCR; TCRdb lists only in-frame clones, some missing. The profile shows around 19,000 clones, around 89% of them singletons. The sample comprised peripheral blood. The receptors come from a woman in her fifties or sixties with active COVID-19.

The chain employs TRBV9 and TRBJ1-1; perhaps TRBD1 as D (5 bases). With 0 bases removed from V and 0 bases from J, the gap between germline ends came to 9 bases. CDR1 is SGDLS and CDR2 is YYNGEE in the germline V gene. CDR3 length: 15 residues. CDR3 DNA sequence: TGTGCCAGCAGCGTAGACACAGGTCTGAACACTGAAGCTTTCTTT. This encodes CASSVDTGLNTEAFF.

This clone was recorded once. This CDR3 is CASSQDGGQYQPQHF. The CDR3 nucleotides read TGTGCCAGCAGCCAAGATGGGGGACAGTATCAGCCCCAGCATTTT. This chain links TRBV3-1 (or the pseudogene TRBV3-2) with TRBJ1-5, with 7 bases aligning to TRBD1. Losses at the gene ends were 0 bases for V and 5 bases for J; bases not matched to a gene: 4. CDR1 LGHDT and CDR2 YNNKEL come from the germline V gene (reference sequence). CDR3 size: 15 residues.

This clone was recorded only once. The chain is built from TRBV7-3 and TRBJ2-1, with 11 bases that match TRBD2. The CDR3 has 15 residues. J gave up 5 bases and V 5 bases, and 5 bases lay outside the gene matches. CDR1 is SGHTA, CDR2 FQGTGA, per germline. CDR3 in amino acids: CASSIGTSGHNEQFF. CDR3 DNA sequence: TGTGCCAGCAGCATCGGGACTAGCGGTCACAATGAGCAGTTCTTC.

For the CDR3, the DNA is TGTGCCAGCAGCCAAGGACAGGGTAGAAACACCATATATTTT. Translated, it gives CASSQGQGRNTIYF. The chain uses TRBV5-4 and TRBJ1-3, with 8 nucleotides matching TRBD1. Germline trimming cut 4 bases from V and 5 bases from J; bases unmatched to any gene: 5. This CDR3 region has 14 residues. Looked up from germline, CDR1 is SGHNT and CDR2 is YYREEE (reference sequence).

The CDR3 loop is CASGPGLAGTLQETQYF. CDR3 DNA sequence: TGTGCTAGTGGTCCAGGACTAGCGGGGACCCTCCAAGAGACCCAGTACTTC. The chain is built from TRBV12-5 and TRBJ2-5; 12 positions agree with TRBD2. Germline CDR1 is LGHNT and CDR2 is FRNRAP. Trimming cost V 5 bases and J 1 base; bases outside gene matches: 8. CDR3 size: 17 residues.

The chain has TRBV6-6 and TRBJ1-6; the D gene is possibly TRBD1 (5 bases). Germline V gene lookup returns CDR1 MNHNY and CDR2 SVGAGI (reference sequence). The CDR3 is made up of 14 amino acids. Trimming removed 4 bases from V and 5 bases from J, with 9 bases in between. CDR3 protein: CASSSTADNSPLHF. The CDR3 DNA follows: TGTGCCAGCAGTTCGACAGCCGATAATTCACCCCTCCACTTT.

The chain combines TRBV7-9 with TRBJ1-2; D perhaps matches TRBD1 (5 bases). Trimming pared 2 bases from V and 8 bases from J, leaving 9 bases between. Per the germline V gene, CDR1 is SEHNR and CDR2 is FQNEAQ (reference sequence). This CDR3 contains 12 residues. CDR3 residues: CASSLIGEGYTF. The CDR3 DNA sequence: TGTGCCAGCAGCTTAATAGGGGAAGGCTACACCTTC.

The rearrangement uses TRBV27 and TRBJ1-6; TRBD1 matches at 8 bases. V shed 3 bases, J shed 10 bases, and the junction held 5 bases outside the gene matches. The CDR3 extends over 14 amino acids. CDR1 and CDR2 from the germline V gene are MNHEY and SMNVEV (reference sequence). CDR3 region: CASSFWAGGSPLHF. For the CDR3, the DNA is TGTGCCAGCAGTTTTTGGGCAGGGGGCTCACCCCTCCACTTT.

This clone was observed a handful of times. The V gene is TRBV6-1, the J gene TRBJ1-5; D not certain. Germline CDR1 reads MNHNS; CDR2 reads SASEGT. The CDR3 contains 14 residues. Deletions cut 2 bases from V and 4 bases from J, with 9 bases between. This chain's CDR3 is CASSEMVQNQPQHF. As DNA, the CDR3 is TGTGCCAGCAGTGAAATGGTACAGAATCAGCCCCAGCATTTT.